Sequencing of this TCR beta chain was carried out in a study of OX40 agonist ivuxolimab in advanced cancers. The assay was immunoSEQ multiplex PCR, and TCRdb's table has in-frame clones only and misses some. The sample yields roughly 48,000 clones, approximately 83% seen once. Germline loops: CDR1 MNHEY, CDR2 SVGAGI. The CDR3 totals 15 residues. V lost 0 bases and J lost 8, with 16 bases in between. This clonotype was obtained from an adult with an advanced solid tumor such as melanoma, head and neck, liver or kidney cancer. V is TRBV6-5 and J is TRBJ1-2, with D possibly TRBD1 on 5 matching bases. Here the sequenced sample was CD4+ or CD8+ T cells sorted from blood, taken in a trial of the OX40 agonist ivuxolimab. CDR3 sequence (DNA): TGTGCCAGCAGTTACTCGAGCCAGGGTGTAGGAGGCTACACCTTC. Translating gives CASSYSSQGVGGYTF.